This T cell receptor beta chain appears in the sequencing data of a study of blood T cell repertoires in COVID-19. Data came from immunoSEQ multiplex PCR; TCRdb stores just in-frame clones and leaves some out. The table has 150,000 to 200,000 clones, roughly 88% seen once; the top ten hold about 6.3%. This clone was observed a single time. Residents of approximately 25 US areas, aged about 18 to 89 years, made up the participants. The CDR3 has 16 amino acids. V gave up 3 bases and J gave up 0 bases; unmatched junction bases: 3. Germline values: CDR1 SNHLY, CDR2 FYNNEI. Sequences were obtained from PBMCs or T cells enriched from blood (not recorded which). The sequence was collected from a woman aged 45 to 65 who had recovered from COVID-19. The chain combines TRBV2 with TRBJ2-4; 9 bases map to TRBD1. The CDR3 reads CASSEDRGLAKNIQYF. CDR3 nucleotide sequence: TGTGCCAGCAGTGAGGACAGGGGTCTAGCCAAAAACATTCAGTACTTC.